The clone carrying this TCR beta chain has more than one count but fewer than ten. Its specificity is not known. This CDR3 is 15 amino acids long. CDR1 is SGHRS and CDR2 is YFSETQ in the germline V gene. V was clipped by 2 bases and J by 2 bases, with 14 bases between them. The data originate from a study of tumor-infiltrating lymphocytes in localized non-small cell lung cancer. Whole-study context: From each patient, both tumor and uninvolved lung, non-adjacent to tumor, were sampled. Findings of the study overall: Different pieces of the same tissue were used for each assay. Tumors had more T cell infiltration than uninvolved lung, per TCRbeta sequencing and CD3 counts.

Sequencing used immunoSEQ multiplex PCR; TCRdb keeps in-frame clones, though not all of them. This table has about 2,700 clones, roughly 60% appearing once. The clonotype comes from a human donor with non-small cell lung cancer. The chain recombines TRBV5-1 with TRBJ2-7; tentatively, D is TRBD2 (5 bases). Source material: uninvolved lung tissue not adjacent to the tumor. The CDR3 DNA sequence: TGCGCCAGCAGCTTCCAGAGCGGAGGCGCCTACGAGCAGTACTTC. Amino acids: CASSFQSGGAYEQYF.